This T cell receptor (beta chain) was profiled in a study of human T cells and chemical hapten exposure. For the study at large: Patch testing was performed with 0.01% DPC on the upper back, with reading at 6 days.

The time point was: patch test 3, about 24 weeks after DPC sensitization. The treatment was: therapeutic diphenylcyclopropenone sensitization with weekly scalp DPC. TCRdb passed the RACE reads through MiXCR, listing each CDR3 protein once. The data contain 82,000 or so distinct CDR3 sequences, about an eighth of them singletons. The study, taken as a whole, reports: Among expanded TCRs, significantly more large CDR3 similarity clusters formed than among controls.

V lost 4 bases to trimming and J lost 1 base, with 10 bases between them. CDR1 and CDR2 from the germline V gene are MRHNA and SNTAGT. The CDR3 has 14 amino acids. On this clonotype itself: Its matching antigen is unknown.

The rearrangement uses TRBV6-4 and TRBJ1-1, with a weak D call TRBD1 (5 bases). The starting material was whole blood, obtained in connection with sensitization to the hapten diphenylcyclopropenone (DPC). The sequence derives from a woman between 50 and 59 years old with alopecia areata. Some clones in this sample may be carry-over from other donors' samples. The CDR3 loop is CASSGKGPNTEAFF. The CDR3 nucleotides read TGTGCCAGCAGTGGGAAGGGGCCGAACACTGAAGCTTTCTTT.